A single sample is the source of the 25 T cell receptor beta chains below, sequenced in a study of T cells after yellow fever vaccination. TCRdb re-called the 5' RACE reads through MiXCR, storing one row per CDR3 protein. The table has some 150,000 distinct CDR3 sequences, roughly 8.8% seen once. Material: CD8+ T cells sorted from PBMCs, obtained 45 days after the yellow fever booster vaccination. The source of these receptors is a man in his late teens or twenties who received the YFV17D yellow fever vaccine.

The rearrangement uses TRBV28 and TRBJ1-4, with unresolved D. The CDR3 has 14 amino acids. V lost 11 bases, J lost 3 bases, and 16 bases lay in between. The germline V gene has CDR1 MDHEN and CDR2 SYDVKM. CDR3 nucleotides: TGTGCCTCCGGGCAGCTTCTCTCTAATGAAAAACTGTTTTTT. It codes for CASGQLLSNEKLFF.

This clonotype was picked up many times. V is TRBV28 and J is TRBJ2-7, with 8 positions matching TRBD1. V dropped 3 bases and J dropped 4; count of bases not matched to a gene: 11. CDR1 is MDHEN, CDR2 SYDVKM, per germline. The CDR3 loop spans 16 amino acids. CDR3 nucleotide sequence: TGTGCCAGCAGTTTCGGTAGTCGGACAGGGCATTACGAGCAGTACGTC. It codes for CASSFGSRTGHYEQYV.

The DNA for the CDR3 is TGTGCCAGCAGTGACCAGGCTGGCTACGAGCAGTACTTC. Translating it yields CASSDQAGYEQYF. The chain joins TRBV25-1 to TRBJ2-7, with D unresolved. The CDR3 contains 13 residues. Germline CDR1 and CDR2: MGHDK and SYGVNS. Trimming pared 3 bases from V and 3 bases from J, leaving 9 bases between.

This chain uses TRBV4-3 with TRBJ2-7; 7 bases fit TRBD1. CDR3 length: 17 amino acids. V dropped 0 bases and J dropped 1; count of bases not matched to a gene: 9. From germline, CDR1 is LGHNA and CDR2 YSLEER. CDR3 in amino acids: CASSQDTNRQGSYEQYF. For the CDR3, the DNA is TGCGCCAGCAGCCAAGACACGAATAGACAGGGTTCCTACGAGCAGTACTTC.

This clonotype was seen more than once but under ten times. The rearrangement joins TRBV5-1 to TRBJ1-2; the D gene is possibly TRBD1 (6 bases). Between the trimmed V and J ends, which lost 1 base and 7 bases, there was a span of 14 bases. This CDR3 is 14 amino acids long. The V gene's germline CDR1 is SGHRS and CDR2 YFSETQ. Here the CDR3 DNA reads TGCGCCAGCAGCTTGCCCAACAGGGAATCTGGCTACACCTTC. Translated: CASSLPNRESGYTF.

The J gene is TRBJ2-5, the V gene TRBV15; the match to TRBD2 covers 8 bases. V trimming: 0 bases; J trimming: 5 bases; junction bases outside the gene matches: 5. The germline V gene encodes CDR1 LNHNV and CDR2 YYDKDF (reference sequence). The CDR3 totals 15 residues. CDR3 nucleotides: TGTGCCACCAGCAGAGATCGGGGGGGTTTGGAGACCCAGTACTTC. It translates to CATSRDRGGLETQYF.

This clonotype showed up many times. The V and J genes are TRBV7-9 and TRBJ2-7; a possible D gene is TRBD1 (6 bases). V was cut by 5 bases and J by 4 bases, with 18 bases left in between. Per the germline V gene, CDR1 is SEHNR and CDR2 is FQNEAQ (reference sequence). The CDR3 consists of 15 residues. CDR3 sequence reads: CASSHVQGIVYEQYF. In nucleotides, the CDR3 is TGTGCCAGCAGCCATGTACAGGGAATTGTATACGAGCAGTACTTC.

This clonotype was observed a few times. The chain links TRBV12-5 to TRBJ2-3, with 13 positions matching TRBD2. There are 16 residues in the CDR3. The germline CDR1 and CDR2 sequences are LGHNT and FRNRAP. Trimming at V came to 3 bases and at J to 6 bases, leaving 6 bases not matched to a gene. The CDR3 region has the DNA TGTGCTAGTGGTTTCTCACTAGCGGGGGGGCGGGATACGCAGTATTTT. This gives the protein CASGFSLAGGRDTQYF.

The rearrangement links TRBV27 to TRBJ1-1; 8 nucleotides line up with TRBD1. Per the germline V gene, CDR1 is MNHEY and CDR2 is SMNVEV (reference sequence). The V and J ends lost 8 bases and 3 bases, in that order; junction bases with no gene match: 5. The CDR3 is 13 amino acids. The CDR3 sequence: CASAQGAYTEAFF. In DNA form, the CDR3 reads TGTGCCAGCGCTCAGGGGGCCTACACTGAAGCTTTCTTT.

The rearrangement uses TRBV3-1 and TRBJ2-1; D remains ambiguous. CDR1 and CDR2 from the germline V gene are LGHDT and YNNKEL (reference sequence). V lost 1 base, J lost 9 bases, and 16 bases lay in between. The CDR3 length is 15 residues. CDR3 sequence (DNA): TGTGCCAGCAGCCAAGTTAGCCTTCCAGTAGGTGAGCAGTTCTTC. This codes for CASSQVSLPVGEQFF.

The chain combines TRBV19 with TRBJ1-1; D ambiguous. Germline V gene sequence: CDR1 LNHDA, CDR2 SQIVND (reference sequence). The V end was cut by 3 bases, the J end by 1 base, with 9 bases between. This CDR3 is 14 amino acids long. The CDR3 reads CASSILDPNTEAFF. DNA of the CDR3: TGTGCCAGTAGTATCCTCGACCCGAACACTGAAGCTTTCTTT. Full variable domain (rest looked up from reference TRBV19 and TRBJ1-1): DGGITQSPKYLFRKEGQNVTLSCEQNLNHDAMYWYRQDPGQGLRLIYYSQIVNDFQKGDIAEGYSVSREKKESFPLTVTSAQKNPTAFYLCASSILDPNTEAFFGQGTRLTVV.

This clonotype has ten or more counts. This chain joins TRBV5-1 and TRBJ1-5; D unclear. Germline CDR1 SGHRS, CDR2 YFSETQ. The CDR3 covers 17 residues. Trimming pared 0 bases from V and 2 bases from J, leaving 15 bases between. In DNA form, the CDR3 reads TGCGCCAGCAGCTTGGGTCCAGGAGGGCTGGGCAATCAGCCCCAGCATTTT. This translates into CASSLGPGGLGNQPQHF.

This clonotype was recorded at least ten times. This chain joins TRBV15 and TRBJ2-5; 7 bases fit TRBD2. Germline V gives CDR1 LNHNV, CDR2 YYDKDF (reference sequence). After removal of 9 bases from V and 1 base from J, the junction contained 17 bases not matched to a gene. The CDR3 consists of 17 residues. In nucleotides, the CDR3 is TGTGCCACGCGAGAGGTGGTAGCGGGTAGGATCCAAGAGACCCAGTACTTC. This codes for CATREVVAGRIQETQYF.

This clonotype has only a few counts. The CDR3 loop is CASSQTGSWGSPLHF. The DNA of the CDR3 is TGCGCCAGCAGCCAAACGGGCTCGTGGGGGTCACCCCTCCACTTT. The chain uses TRBV4-1 and TRBJ1-6, with D perhaps TRBD1 (5 bases). Germline V gene data show CDR1 as MGHRA and CDR2 as YSYEKL. V dropped 2 bases and J dropped 10 bases, with 15 bases sitting between them. The CDR3 contains 15 residues.

V and J are TRBV20-1 and TRBJ1-2, with 7 bases that match TRBD1. This CDR3 contains 14 residues. V was clipped by 2 bases and J by 7 bases; unmatched bases: 10. CDR1 is DFQATT, CDR2 SNEGSKA, per germline (reference sequence). This chain's CDR3 is CSARPLRQGGGYTF. The CDR3 coding sequence is TGCAGTGCTAGACCCCTTCGACAGGGCGGTGGCTACACCTTC.

The rearrangement links TRBV7-9 to TRBJ2-3, with 12 bases matching TRBD2. V gave up 7 bases and J gave up 2 bases; unmatched junction bases: 19. The CDR3 is made up of 20 amino acids. Germline CDR1 SEHNR, CDR2 FQNEAQ (reference sequence). CDR3 protein: CASILRRTSGVGTHTDTQYF. The CDR3 region has the DNA TGTGCCAGCATCCTTCGTCGGACTAGCGGGGTCGGGACCCACACAGATACGCAGTATTTT.

V usage is TRBV6-1 and J usage is TRBJ2-7, with 7 nucleotides matching TRBD1. The CDR3 has 12 residues. V was clipped by 6 bases and J by 6 bases; unmatched bases: 5. The germline CDR1 and CDR2 sequences are MNHNS and SASEGT. CDR3 nucleotides: TGTGCCAGCAGCCGCGACAGGGTCGAGCAGTACGTC. Translation gives CASSRDRVEQYV.

This clonotype has more than one count but fewer than ten. The CDR3: CASSSLRDRALAGPGETQYF. CDR3 coding DNA: TGCGCCAGCAGCTCCCTTCGGGACAGGGCTTTGGCGGGGCCGGGGGAGACCCAGTACTTC. This chain connects TRBV5-1 to TRBJ2-5; 9 bases are shared with TRBD1. The V gene's germline CDR1 is SGHRS and CDR2 YFSETQ. There are 20 residues in the CDR3. J was trimmed by 5 bases and V by 3 bases; bases with no gene match: 23.

V gene TRBV14 combines with J gene TRBJ2-3, with D possibly being TRBD1 or TRBD2 (5 bases each). Germline CDR1 SGHDN, CDR2 FVKESK. V lost 0 bases, J lost 6 bases, and 13 bases lay in between. The CDR3 spans 15 residues. DNA for the CDR3: TGTGCCAGCAGCCAAGATTTGGGGGTTTGGGATACGCAGTATTTT. Its protein product is CASSQDLGVWDTQYF.

CDR3 protein: CASSKPGLASGEQYV. CDR3 nucleotides: TGTGCCAGCAGCAAACCGGGACTAGCTTCGGGGGAGCAGTACGTC. V and J are TRBV5-6 and TRBJ2-7, with 9 bases lining up with TRBD2. The ends lost 4 bases at V and 7 bases at J; junction bases unmatched: 12. Germline assignment: CDR1 SGHDT and CDR2 YYEEEE. The CDR3 contains 15 residues.

The chain joins TRBV5-6 to TRBJ2-5; the match to TRBD1 covers 9 bases. The ends lost 0 bases at V and 5 bases at J; junction bases unmatched: 5. The CDR3 has 15 residues. Germline CDR1 SGHDT, CDR2 YYEEEE. In DNA, the CDR3 is TGTGCCAGCAGCTTGGGGGGACAGGGAGAGGAGACCCAGTACTTC. It is translated as CASSLGGQGEETQYF. Based on the CDR3 plus reference TRBV5-6 and TRBJ2-5, the full variable domain is DAGVTQSPTHLIKTRGQQVTLRCSPKSGHDTVSWYQQALGQGPQFIFQYYEEEERQRGNFPDRFSGHQFPNYSSELNVNALLLGDSALYLCASSLGGQGEETQYFGPGTRLLVL.

The J gene is TRBJ2-1, the V gene TRBV5-1; a weak D match, TRBD1 (6 bases). Germline-derived CDR1 and CDR2 are SGHRS and YFSETQ. V was shortened by 7 bases and J by 1 base, with 9 bases between the two germline ends. The CDR3 covers 13 residues. The CDR3: CASGDKSYNEQFF. The CDR3 nucleotides read TGCGCCAGCGGGGACAAATCCTACAATGAGCAGTTCTTC.

The chain uses TRBV28 and TRBJ1-1; the D is unclear. CDR1 and CDR2 (germline): MDHEN, SYDVKM. The CDR3 totals 13 residues. V shed 5 bases and J shed 3 bases, with 10 bases lying between them. CDR3 region: CASSVDRYTEAFF. CDR3 in DNA: TGTGCCAGCAGTGTAGATCGGTACACTGAAGCTTTCTTT.

The chain is built from TRBV25-1 and TRBJ2-1, with 9 bases identical to TRBD1. The V segment lost 5 bases and the J segment 5 bases; nucleotides outside the gene matches: 10. The CDR3 length is 16 residues. From germline, CDR1 is MGHDK and CDR2 SYGVNS. CDR3 sequence: CASSFPGTGINNEQFF. For the CDR3, the DNA is TGTGCCAGCAGTTTTCCCGGGACAGGGATCAACAATGAGCAGTTCTTC.

This clonotype was counted at least ten times. The J gene is TRBJ2-3, the V gene TRBV7-9, with unresolved D. V was shortened by 10 bases and J by 5 bases, with 10 bases between the two germline ends. The CDR3 runs to 11 residues. CDR1 SEHNR and CDR2 FQNEAQ come from the germline V gene (reference sequence). The CDR3 spells CANPGGDTQYF. CDR3 in DNA: TGTGCCAACCCAGGTGGAGATACGCAGTATTTT.